This T cell receptor beta chain was captured in a study of OX40 agonist ivuxolimab in advanced cancers. Produced via immunoSEQ multiplex PCR; TCRdb's table is partial and in-frame only. This sample has around 150,000 clones; 94% occur once, and the top ten carry around 0.31%. Trimming removed 2 bases at V and 14 bases at J, with 13 bases between. This CDR3 is built from 11 residues. Germline loops: CDR1 DFQATT, CDR2 SNEGSKA (reference sequence). This sequence was found in an adult with an advanced solid tumor such as melanoma, head and neck, liver or kidney cancer. The J gene is TRBJ2-1, the V gene TRBV20-1; D is undetermined. Sequences were derived from CD4+ or CD8+ T cells sorted from blood, sampled in a trial of the OX40 agonist ivuxolimab. For the CDR3, the DNA is TGCAGTGCTAGACGCGCACCTTCCGAGTTCTTC. It is translated as CSARRAPSEFF.